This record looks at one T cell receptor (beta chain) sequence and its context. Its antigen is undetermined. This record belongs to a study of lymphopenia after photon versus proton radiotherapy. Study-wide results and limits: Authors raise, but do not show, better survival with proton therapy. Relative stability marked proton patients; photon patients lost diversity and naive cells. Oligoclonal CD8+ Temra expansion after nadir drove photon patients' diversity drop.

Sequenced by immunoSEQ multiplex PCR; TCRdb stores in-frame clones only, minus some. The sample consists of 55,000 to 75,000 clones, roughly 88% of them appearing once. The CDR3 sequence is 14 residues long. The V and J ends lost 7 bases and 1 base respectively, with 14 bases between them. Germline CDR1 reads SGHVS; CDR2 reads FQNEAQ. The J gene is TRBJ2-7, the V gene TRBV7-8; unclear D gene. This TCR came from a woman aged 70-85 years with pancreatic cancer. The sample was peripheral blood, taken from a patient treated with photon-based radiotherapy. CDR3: CASTFMTGSYEQYF. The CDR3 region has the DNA TGTGCCAGCACTTTCATGACGGGTTCCTACGAGCAGTACTTC.